Listed here is a single T cell receptor (beta chain). Its target is not known. This CDR3 contains 12 residues. Germline V lookup: CDR1 SGHTA, CDR2 FQGNSA. V was cut by 3 bases and J by 8 bases, with 10 bases left in between. The data derive from a study of T-cell memory formation after mild COVID-19. Study-wide findings and caveats: Later expanders leaned toward CD4+, whereas clones contracting from day 15 to 85 were balanced CD4/CD8. Several responding clones turned up in pre-infection memory, indicating that cross-reactive memory may have taken part.

TCRdb called the 5' RACE reads again in MiXCR, with one record for every CDR3 protein. Found here are around 300,000 distinct CDR3 sequences, around 13% of them singletons; the top ten hold about 20%. The specimen was PBMCs or a T cell subset sorted from them (not recorded which). This receptor was taken from a man younger than 35 who had mild COVID-19 (a few samples of this study predate the infection). Cell type and time point are not known. V usage is TRBV7-2 and J usage is TRBJ1-2; D gene unclear. CDR3 in amino acids: CASSFSSRGYTF. The CDR3 DNA is TGTGCCAGCAGCTTCAGTTCTCGCGGCTACACCTTC.